Listed here are 26 T cell receptor beta chains from one sample, sequenced in a study of T cell responses to AZD1222 COVID-19 vaccine. Measured with immunoSEQ multiplex PCR; TCRdb has only the in-frame clones, and not every one. This sample has about 88,000 clones, with 92% found just once. This specimen was peripheral blood, taken on day 0 of AZD1222 vaccination. These receptors all come from an adult in good health.

The rearrangement joins TRBV10-2 to TRBJ2-1; 8 bases are a match to TRBD2. The CDR3 is made up of 17 amino acids. Trimming removed 7 bases from V and 9 bases from J; junction bases left unmatched: 20. CDR1 and CDR2 from the germline V gene are WSHSY and SAAADI. DNA for the CDR3: TGCGCCAGCAAGCGGGAGTGGCGGGAGTCCTTCCTGGGTGAGCAGTTCTTC. Residues: CASKREWRESFLGEQFF.

CDR3 in amino acids: CASTPGTGVNYGYTF. For the CDR3, the DNA is TGTGCCAGCACCCCGGGAACAGGGGTCAACTATGGCTACACCTTC. The V and J genes are TRBV28 and TRBJ1-2; TRBD1 aligns across 7 bases. Germline V lookup: CDR1 MDHEN, CDR2 SYDVKM. This CDR3 spans 15 amino acids. Trimming removed 7 bases from V and 2 bases from J; junction bases left unmatched: 10.

The chain has TRBV6-2 or TRBV6-3 and TRBJ2-1, with 7 bases fitting TRBD2. The ends lost 6 bases at V and 4 bases at J; junction bases unmatched: 12. The germline V gene has CDR1 MNHEY and CDR2 SVGEGT. The CDR3 has 16 residues. Here the CDR3 reads CASSPTFGRGYNEQFF. In DNA form, the CDR3 reads TGTGCCAGCAGCCCTACTTTTGGGAGGGGATACAATGAGCAGTTCTTC.

The rearrangement links TRBV6-2 or TRBV6-3 to TRBJ2-1, with D maybe TRBD2 (6 bases). The CDR3 totals 16 residues. CDR1 is MNHEY, CDR2 SVGEGT, per germline. Trimming pared 4 bases from V and 5 bases from J, leaving 18 bases between. The CDR3 bases are TGTGCCAGCAGTTTTCCCCGGTGGCGGGATAACAATGAGCAGTTCTTC. Amino acid sequence: CASSFPRWRDNNEQFF.

J is TRBJ2-1 and V is TRBV5-4; possibly TRBD2 for D (5 bases). The CDR3 is made up of 12 amino acids. The V gene's germline CDR1 is SGHNT and CDR2 YYREEE (reference sequence). V dropped 4 bases and J dropped 10 bases, with 12 bases sitting between them. CDR3 DNA: TGTGCCAGCAGCGCCGGGTGGGAGGAGCAGTTCTTC. It encodes CASSAGWEEQFF.

This chain joins TRBV2 and TRBJ1-4; a possible D gene is TRBD1 (5 bases). Germline V lookup: CDR1 SNHLY, CDR2 FYNNEI. The CDR3 consists of 15 residues. The V end was cut by 6 bases, the J end by 4 bases, with 15 bases between. CDR3 coding DNA: TGTGCCAGCAGGGGGCGAACAGCAATTAATGAAAAACTGTTTTTT. Translating gives CASRGRTAINEKLFF. Complete variable domain (other parts from reference TRBV2 and TRBJ1-4): EPEVTQTPSHQVTQMGQEVILRCVPISNHLYFYWYRQILGQKVEFLVSFYNNEISEKSEIFDDQFSVERPDGSNFTLKIRSTKLEDSAMYFCASRGRTAINEKLFFGSGTQLSVL.

This chain joins TRBV24-1 and TRBJ2-5; D remains ambiguous. Germline CDR1 reads KGHDR; CDR2 reads SFDVKD. V lost 4 bases to trimming and J lost 1 base, with 12 bases between them. There are 15 residues in the CDR3. CDR3 bases: TGTGCCACCAGTGACCCCCGCCGACCCCAAGAGACCCAGTACTTC. Translating it yields CATSDPRRPQETQYF.

This clone was recorded once. The genes are TRBV7-9 and TRBJ1-1; a possible D gene is TRBD1 (5 bases). This CDR3 region has 16 residues. Trimming left V 5 bases short and J 1 base short, with 17 bases between. From germline, CDR1 is SEHNR and CDR2 FQNEAQ (reference sequence). CDR3 amino acids: CASSPTLAGPNTEAFF. The CDR3 DNA is TGTGCCAGCAGCCCCACCCTGGCAGGGCCGAACACTGAAGCTTTCTTT.

The chain links TRBV29-1 to TRBJ1-5; possible D gene TRBD1, 5 bases. From germline, CDR1 is SQVTM and CDR2 ANQGSEA. Trimming took off 6 bases at V and 0 bases at J, with 9 bases between the two ends. The CDR3 length is 13 residues. The CDR3 loop reads CSVGTDSNQPQHF. DNA for the CDR3: TGCAGCGTCGGGACGGATAGCAATCAGCCCCAGCATTTT.

The gene calls are TRBV28 and TRBJ2-7, with 7 bases fitting TRBD2. V was pared by 2 bases and J by 0 bases, with 4 bases of the junction left unmatched. The CDR3 spans 15 residues. Germline CDR1 and CDR2: MDHEN and SYDVKM. CDR3 residues: CASSLPSGSSYEQYF. The CDR3 DNA follows: TGTGCCAGCAGTTTACCTAGCGGAAGCTCCTACGAGCAGTACTTC. The full variable domain, in which reference TRBV28 and TRBJ2-7 provide the parts outside the CDR3, is DVKVTQSSRYLVKRTGEKVFLECVQDMDHENMFWYRQDPGLGLRLIYFSYDVKMKEKGDIPEGYSVSREKKERFSLILESASTNQTSMYLCASSLPSGSSYEQYFGPGTRLTVT.

V usage is TRBV9 and J usage is TRBJ1-3; D uncertain. Germline-derived CDR1 and CDR2 are SGDLS and YYNGEE. Trimming removed 0 bases from V and 4 bases from J, with 5 bases in between. The CDR3 is made up of 13 amino acids. Here the CDR3 reads CASSVAHGNTIYF. The CDR3 DNA is TGTGCCAGCAGCGTAGCTCACGGAAACACCATATATTTT.

V usage is TRBV7-9 and J usage is TRBJ1-6, with no clear D. Germline V lookup: CDR1 SEHNR, CDR2 FQNEAQ (reference sequence). The CDR3 length is 13 residues. V lost 6 bases, J lost 11 bases, and 14 bases lay in between. The DNA for the CDR3 is TGTGCCAGCAGTCAAACGGGAGAGGCACCCCTCCACTTT. Translated: CASSQTGEAPLHF.

J is TRBJ2-1 and V is TRBV12-3 or TRBV12-4; D not certain. The V end lost 1 base, the J end lost 6 bases, and 4 bases lay between the germline ends. This CDR3 has 12 residues. The CDR3 nucleotides read TGTGCCAGCAGTTTAGGGCCCAATGAGCAGTTCTTC. Amino acids: CASSLGPNEQFF.

V gene TRBV4-2 combines with J gene TRBJ2-5, with TRBD2 matching over 9 bases. This CDR3 region has 18 residues. J gave up 3 bases and V 0 bases, and 11 bases lay outside the gene matches. CDR1 is LGHNA, CDR2 YNFKEQ, per germline. CDR3 DNA: TGTGCCAGCAGCCAAGATCTATTTCGGACTAGCGAGAAAGAGACCCAGTACTTC. Translated: CASSQDLFRTSEKETQYF.

The chain employs TRBV28 and TRBJ1-5; a weak D match, TRBD1 (5 bases). The CDR3 sequence is 14 residues long. Trimming took off 11 bases at V and 4 bases at J, with 18 bases between the two ends. Germline V lookup: CDR1 MDHEN, CDR2 SYDVKM. CDR3 bases: TGTGCCCATAGGGGCCAATTCCGGAATCAGCCCCAGCATTTT. Translation: CAHRGQFRNQPQHF.

The chain uses TRBV6-2 or TRBV6-3 and TRBJ1-5; no definite D call. From germline, CDR1 is MNHEY and CDR2 SVGEGT. Trimming cost V 0 bases and J 4 bases, with 10 bases left between them. The CDR3 is 15 amino acids. Here the CDR3 DNA reads TGTGCCAGCAGTTACTCGAGGGTGTCTAATCAGCCCCAGCATTTT. Translating it yields CASSYSRVSNQPQHF.

The chain employs TRBV28 and TRBJ2-7; D not resolved. V dropped 1 base and J dropped 6 bases, with 7 bases sitting between them. CDR1 and CDR2 (germline): MDHEN, SYDVKM. This CDR3 is built from 12 residues. The CDR3 protein is CASSLLSGEQYF. DNA for the CDR3: TGTGCCAGCAGTTTATTGTCCGGCGAGCAGTACTTC. The variable domain in full, with the rest retrieved from reference TRBV28 and TRBJ2-7, is DVKVTQSSRYLVKRTGEKVFLECVQDMDHENMFWYRQDPGLGLRLIYFSYDVKMKEKGDIPEGYSVSREKKERFSLILESASTNQTSMYLCASSLLSGEQYFGPGTRLTVT.

The chain is built from TRBV6-1 and TRBJ1-3, with D uncertain. The CDR3 contains 16 residues. The germline V gene has CDR1 MNHNS and CDR2 SASEGT. V was trimmed by 2 bases and J by 0 bases, leaving 11 bases between them. This CDR3 reads CASSESQPSSGNTIYF. DNA of the CDR3: TGTGCCAGCAGTGAATCACAGCCGAGCTCTGGAAACACCATATATTTT.

This clone has a single count. The chain combines TRBV7-3 with TRBJ2-5, with D possibly called TRBD1 or TRBD2 (5 bases each). V was pared by 5 bases and J by 2 bases, with 15 bases between. The CDR3 extends over 15 amino acids. The germline gives CDR1 SGHTA, CDR2 FQGTGA. CDR3 residues: CASSHTGTQQETQYF. CDR3 nucleotides: TGTGCCAGCAGCCACACCGGGACGCAGCAAGAGACCCAGTACTTC.

The chain has TRBV2 and TRBJ2-7; D is uncertain. The germline V gene has CDR1 SNHLY and CDR2 FYNNEI. Trimming removed 1 base from V and 6 bases from J, with 7 bases in between. This CDR3 spans 12 amino acids. The CDR3 nucleotides are TGTGCCAGCAGTGAAGACGAAATCGAGCAGTACTTC. Translation gives CASSEDEIEQYF.

The gene calls are TRBV5-1 and TRBJ2-3; D possibly corresponds to TRBD2 (7 bases). The CDR3 runs to 16 residues. V lost 7 bases, J lost 1 base, and 19 bases lay in between. Per germline, CDR1 SGHRS and CDR2 YFSETQ. CDR3 in amino acids: CASGSGGARGTDTQYF. The CDR3, as DNA: TGCGCCAGCGGCAGTGGGGGGGCCCGAGGCACAGATACGCAGTATTTT.

The V gene is TRBV28, the J gene TRBJ1-6; TRBD1 aligns across 7 bases. This CDR3 contains 18 residues. Germline CDR1 is MDHEN and CDR2 is SYDVKM. With V trimmed by 6 bases and J by 5 bases, 16 bases remained unmatched. The DNA of the CDR3 is TGTGCCAGCAGCCTTGGCCCAGCATGGGGACAGCATAATTCACCCCTCCACTTT. This gives the protein CASSLGPAWGQHNSPLHF.

V is TRBV6-5 and J is TRBJ1-2, with 8 bases that match TRBD1. Germline CDR1 reads MNHEY; CDR2 reads SVGAGI. V lost 6 bases and J lost 4; bases outside the gene matches: 7. This CDR3 has 14 residues. CDR3 DNA sequence: TGTGCCAGCAGGGCCGGACAGGGAGGCTATGGCTACACCTTC. It specifies CASRAGQGGYGYTF.

This rearrangement joins TRBV19 to TRBJ2-5; unclear D gene. This CDR3 contains 14 residues. The ends were cut back, 3 bases at V and 2 bases at J, with 10 bases in the middle. The germline V gene encodes CDR1 LNHDA and CDR2 SQIVND (reference sequence). The CDR3 reads CASSMGTYQETQYF. The CDR3 region has the DNA TGTGCCAGTAGTATGGGAACTTATCAAGAGACCCAGTACTTC.

This chain uses TRBV19 with TRBJ1-1, with 11 bases fitting TRBD1. The germline V gene encodes CDR1 LNHDA and CDR2 SQIVND (reference sequence). This CDR3 comprises 15 residues. J lost 5 bases, V lost 1 base, and 3 bases had no gene match. The CDR3 reads CASSIGTGGRTEAFF. CDR3 nucleotide sequence: TGTGCCAGTAGTATAGGGACAGGGGGCCGTACTGAAGCTTTCTTT.

The DNA of the CDR3 is TGTGCCAGCACCCCAGTGGGTAGCGAAAGCACAGATACGCAGTATTTT. Its translation is CASTPVGSESTDTQYF. This chain uses TRBV5-4 with TRBJ2-3, with a weak D call TRBD2 (5 bases). Germline V gene sequence: CDR1 SGHNT, CDR2 YYREEE (reference sequence). Trimming took 6 bases from V and 0 from J, leaving 17 bases between them. CDR3 length equals 16 residues.